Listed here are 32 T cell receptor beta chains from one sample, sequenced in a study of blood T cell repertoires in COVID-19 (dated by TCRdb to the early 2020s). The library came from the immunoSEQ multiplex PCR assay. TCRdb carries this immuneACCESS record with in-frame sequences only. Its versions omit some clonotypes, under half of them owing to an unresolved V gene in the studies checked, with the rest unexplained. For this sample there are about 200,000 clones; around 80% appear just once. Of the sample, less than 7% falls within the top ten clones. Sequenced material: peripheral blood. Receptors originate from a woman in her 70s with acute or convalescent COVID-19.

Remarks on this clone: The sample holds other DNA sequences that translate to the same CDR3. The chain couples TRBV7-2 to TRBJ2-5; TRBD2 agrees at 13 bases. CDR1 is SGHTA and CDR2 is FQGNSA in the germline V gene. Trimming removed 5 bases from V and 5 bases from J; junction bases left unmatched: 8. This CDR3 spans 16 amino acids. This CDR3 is CASSPGLAGVGETQYF. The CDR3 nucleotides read TGTGCCAGCAGCCCCGGACTAGCGGGAGTAGGGGAGACCCAGTACTTC.

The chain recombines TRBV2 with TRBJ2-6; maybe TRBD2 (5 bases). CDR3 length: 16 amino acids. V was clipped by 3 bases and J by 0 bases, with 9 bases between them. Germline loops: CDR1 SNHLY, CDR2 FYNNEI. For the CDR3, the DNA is TGTGCCAGCAGTGAGTTGGGGAGCTCTGGGGCCAACGTCCTGACTTTC. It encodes CASSELGSSGANVLTF.

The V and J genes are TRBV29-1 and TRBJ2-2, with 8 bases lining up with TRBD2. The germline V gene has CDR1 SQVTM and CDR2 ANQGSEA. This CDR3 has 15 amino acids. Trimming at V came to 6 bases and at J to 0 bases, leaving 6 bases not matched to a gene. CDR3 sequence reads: CSVRGGRTNTGELFF. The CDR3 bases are TGCAGCGTCCGGGGGGGCCGGACGAACACCGGGGAGCTGTTTTTT.

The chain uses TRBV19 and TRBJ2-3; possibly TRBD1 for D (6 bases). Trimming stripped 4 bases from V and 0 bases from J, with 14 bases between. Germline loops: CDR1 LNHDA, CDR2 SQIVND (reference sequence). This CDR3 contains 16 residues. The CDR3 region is CASSKSDRKSTDTQYF. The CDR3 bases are TGTGCCAGTAGTAAGAGCGACAGGAAGAGCACAGATACGCAGTATTTT.

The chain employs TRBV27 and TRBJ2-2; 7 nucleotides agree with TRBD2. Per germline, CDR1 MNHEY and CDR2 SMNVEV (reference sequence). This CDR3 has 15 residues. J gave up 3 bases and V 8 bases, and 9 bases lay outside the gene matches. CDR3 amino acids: CASGKGGVHTGELFF. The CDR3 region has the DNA TGTGCCAGCGGCAAGGGAGGGGTCCACACCGGGGAGCTGTTTTTT.

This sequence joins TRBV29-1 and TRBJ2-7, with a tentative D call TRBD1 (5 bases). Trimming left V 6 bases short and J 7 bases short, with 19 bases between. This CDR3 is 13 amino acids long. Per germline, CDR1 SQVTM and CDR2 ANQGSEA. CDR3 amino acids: CSVYNRIFGEQYF. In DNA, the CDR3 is TGCAGCGTCTATAACAGGATTTTCGGGGAGCAGTACTTC.

The CDR3 reads CASQGGQTYGYTF. The DNA of the CDR3 is TGTGCCTCCCAAGGGGGACAGACCTATGGCTACACCTTC. The chain couples TRBV19 to TRBJ1-2; 7 bases are a match to TRBD1. Germline lookup yields CDR1 LNHDA and CDR2 SQIVND (reference sequence). The V and J ends lost 11 bases and 4 bases, in that order; junction bases with no gene match: 10. The CDR3 is 13 residues long.

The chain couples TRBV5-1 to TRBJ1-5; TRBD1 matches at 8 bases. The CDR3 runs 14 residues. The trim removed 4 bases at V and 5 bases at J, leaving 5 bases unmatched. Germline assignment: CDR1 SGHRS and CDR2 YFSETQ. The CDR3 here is CASSPGGEYQPQHF. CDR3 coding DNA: TGCGCCAGCAGCCCAGGGGGCGAGTATCAGCCCCAGCATTTT.

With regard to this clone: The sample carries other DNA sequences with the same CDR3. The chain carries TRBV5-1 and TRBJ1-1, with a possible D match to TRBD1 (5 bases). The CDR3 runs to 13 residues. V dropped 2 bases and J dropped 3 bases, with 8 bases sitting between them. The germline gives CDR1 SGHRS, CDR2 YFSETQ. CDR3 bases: TGCGCCAGCAGCTTACAAGGGGACACTGAAGCTTTCTTT. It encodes CASSLQGDTEAFF.

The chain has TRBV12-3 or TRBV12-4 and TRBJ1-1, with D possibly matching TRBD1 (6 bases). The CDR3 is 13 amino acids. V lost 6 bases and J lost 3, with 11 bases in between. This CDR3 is CASRYRADTEAFF. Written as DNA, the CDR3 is TGTGCCAGCAGATACAGGGCGGACACTGAAGCTTTCTTT.

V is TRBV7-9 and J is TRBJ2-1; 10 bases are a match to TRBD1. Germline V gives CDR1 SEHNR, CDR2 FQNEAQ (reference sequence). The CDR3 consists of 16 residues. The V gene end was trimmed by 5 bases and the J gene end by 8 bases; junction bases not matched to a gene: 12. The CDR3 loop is CASSPPSTGGGDEQFF. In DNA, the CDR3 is TGTGCCAGCAGCCCTCCTTCGACAGGGGGCGGCGATGAGCAGTTCTTC.

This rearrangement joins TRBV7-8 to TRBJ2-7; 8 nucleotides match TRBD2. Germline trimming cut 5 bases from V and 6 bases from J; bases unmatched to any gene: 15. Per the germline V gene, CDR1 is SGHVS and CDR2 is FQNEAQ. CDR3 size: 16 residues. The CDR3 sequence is CASSVTRGGPRSEQYF. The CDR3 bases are TGTGCCAGCAGCGTCACACGGGGGGGGCCCCGCAGCGAGCAGTACTTC.

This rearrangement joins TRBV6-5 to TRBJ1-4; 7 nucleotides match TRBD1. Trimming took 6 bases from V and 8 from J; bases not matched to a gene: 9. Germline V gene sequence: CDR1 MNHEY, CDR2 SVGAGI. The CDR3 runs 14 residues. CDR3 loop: CASRPGQLREKLFF. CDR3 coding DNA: TGTGCCAGCAGGCCGGGACAGTTGAGGGAAAAACTGTTTTTT.

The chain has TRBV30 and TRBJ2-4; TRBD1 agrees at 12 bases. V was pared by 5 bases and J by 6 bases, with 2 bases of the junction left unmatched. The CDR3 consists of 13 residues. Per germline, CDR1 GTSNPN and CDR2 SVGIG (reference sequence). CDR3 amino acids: CAWGTGGGNIQYF. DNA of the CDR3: TGTGCCTGGGGGACAGGGGGCGGAAACATTCAGTACTTC.

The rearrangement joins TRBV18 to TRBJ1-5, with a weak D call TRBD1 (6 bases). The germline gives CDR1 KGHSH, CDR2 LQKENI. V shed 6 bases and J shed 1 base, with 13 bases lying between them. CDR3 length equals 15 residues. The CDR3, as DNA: TGTGCCAGCTCCGCGGTAGGGGGAAGCAATCAGCCCCAGCATTTT. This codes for CASSAVGGSNQPQHF.

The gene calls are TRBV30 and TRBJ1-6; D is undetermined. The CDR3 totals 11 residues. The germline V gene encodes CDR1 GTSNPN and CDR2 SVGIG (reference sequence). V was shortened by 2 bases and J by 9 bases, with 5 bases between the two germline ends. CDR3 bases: TGTGCCTGGAGTACGGGTTCACCCCTCCACTTT. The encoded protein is CAWSTGSPLHF.

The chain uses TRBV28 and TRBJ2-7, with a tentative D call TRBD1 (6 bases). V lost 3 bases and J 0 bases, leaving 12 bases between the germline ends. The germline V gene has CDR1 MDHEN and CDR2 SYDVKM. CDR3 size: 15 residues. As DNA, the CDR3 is TGTGCCAGCAGTTTTGCAGGGGCTATCTCCTACGAGCAGTACTTC. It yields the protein CASSFAGAISYEQYF.

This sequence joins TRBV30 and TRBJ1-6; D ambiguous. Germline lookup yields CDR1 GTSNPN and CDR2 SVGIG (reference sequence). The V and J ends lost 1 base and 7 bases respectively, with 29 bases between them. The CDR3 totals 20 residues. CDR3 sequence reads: CAWSGESKRQGGSENSPLHF. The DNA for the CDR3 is TGTGCCTGGAGTGGAGAAAGTAAGCGACAAGGAGGGAGCGAAAATTCACCCCTCCACTTT.

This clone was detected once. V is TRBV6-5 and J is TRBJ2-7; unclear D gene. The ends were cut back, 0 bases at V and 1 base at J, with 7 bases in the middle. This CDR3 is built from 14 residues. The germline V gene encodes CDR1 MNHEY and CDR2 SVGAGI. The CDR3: CASSYSAQSYEQYF. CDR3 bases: TGTGCCAGCAGTTACTCGGCACAATCCTACGAGCAGTACTTC.

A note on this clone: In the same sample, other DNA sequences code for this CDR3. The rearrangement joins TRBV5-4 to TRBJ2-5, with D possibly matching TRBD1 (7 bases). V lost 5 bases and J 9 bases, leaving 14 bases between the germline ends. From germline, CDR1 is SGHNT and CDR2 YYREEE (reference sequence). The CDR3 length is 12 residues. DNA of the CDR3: TGTGCCAGCAGGCGGGACAGCGGGCCCCAGTACTTC. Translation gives CASRRDSGPQYF.

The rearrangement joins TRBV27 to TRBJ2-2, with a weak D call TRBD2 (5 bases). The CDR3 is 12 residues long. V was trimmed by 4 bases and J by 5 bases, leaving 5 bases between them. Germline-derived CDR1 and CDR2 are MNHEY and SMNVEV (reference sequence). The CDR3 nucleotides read TGTGCCAGCAGTTCGGGGACCGGGGAGCTGTTTTTT. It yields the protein CASSSGTGELFF.

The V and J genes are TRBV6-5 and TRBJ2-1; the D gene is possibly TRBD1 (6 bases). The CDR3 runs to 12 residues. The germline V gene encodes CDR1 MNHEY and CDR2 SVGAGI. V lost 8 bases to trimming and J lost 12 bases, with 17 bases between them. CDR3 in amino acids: CASQGLGVVQFF. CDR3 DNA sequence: TGTGCCAGCCAGGGGTTGGGGGTCGTGCAGTTCTTC.

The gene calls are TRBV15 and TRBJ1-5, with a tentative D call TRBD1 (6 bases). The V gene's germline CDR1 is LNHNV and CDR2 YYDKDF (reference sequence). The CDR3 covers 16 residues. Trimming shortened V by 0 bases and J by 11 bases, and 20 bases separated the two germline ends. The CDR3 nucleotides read TGTGCCACCAGCAGAGATGTCGGGGGGCCTGGGGGGGCCCAGCATTTT. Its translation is CATSRDVGGPGGAQHF.

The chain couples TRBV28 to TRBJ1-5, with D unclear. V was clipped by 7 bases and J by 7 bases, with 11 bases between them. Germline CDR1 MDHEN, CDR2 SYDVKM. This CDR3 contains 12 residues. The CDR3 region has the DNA TGTGCCAGCACCACCTCCGGGCAGCCCCAGCATTTT. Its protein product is CASTTSGQPQHF.

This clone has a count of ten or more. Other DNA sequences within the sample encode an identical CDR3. The CDR3 DNA is TGTGCCAGTAGTATATACCCGCCGGGACAGGGGTCCTACGAGCAGTACTTC. Its translation: CASSIYPPGQGSYEQYF. The rearrangement links TRBV19 to TRBJ2-7; 10 bases are shared with TRBD1. The CDR3 is 17 amino acids. Germline V gene sequence: CDR1 LNHDA, CDR2 SQIVND (reference sequence). The J segment lost 1 base and the V segment lost 2 bases, leaving 8 bases of the junction unmatched. Together with reference TRBV19 and TRBJ2-7, the CDR3 gives the full variable domain: DGGITQSPKYLFRKEGQNVTLSCEQNLNHDAMYWYRQDPGQGLRLIYYSQIVNDFQKGDIAEGYSVSREKKESFPLTVTSAQKNPTAFYLCASSIYPPGQGSYEQYFGPGTRLTVT.

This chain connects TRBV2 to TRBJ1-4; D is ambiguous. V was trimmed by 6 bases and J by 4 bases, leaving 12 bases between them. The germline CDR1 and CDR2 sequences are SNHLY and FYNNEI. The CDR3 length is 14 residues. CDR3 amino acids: CASSTGSLNEKLFF. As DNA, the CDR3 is TGTGCCAGCAGCACCGGGAGTCTTAATGAAAAACTGTTTTTT.

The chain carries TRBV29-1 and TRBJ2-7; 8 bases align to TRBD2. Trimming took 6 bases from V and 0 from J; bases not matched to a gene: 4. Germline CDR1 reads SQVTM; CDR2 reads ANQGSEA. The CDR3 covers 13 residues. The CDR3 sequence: CSVERGSSYEQYF. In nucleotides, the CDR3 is TGCAGCGTGGAGCGGGGGAGCTCCTACGAGCAGTACTTC.

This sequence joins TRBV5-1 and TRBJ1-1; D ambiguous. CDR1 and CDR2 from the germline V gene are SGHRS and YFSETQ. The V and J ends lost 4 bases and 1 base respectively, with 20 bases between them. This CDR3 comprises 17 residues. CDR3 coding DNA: TGCGCCAGCAGCCGTGGGCCGTTAACGGCTTCGAACACTGAAGCTTTCTTT. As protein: CASSRGPLTASNTEAFF. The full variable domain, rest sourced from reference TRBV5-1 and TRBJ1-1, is KAGVTQTPRYLIKTRGQQVTLSCSPISGHRSVSWYQQTPGQGLQFLFEYFSETQRNKGNFPGRFSGRQFSNSRSEMNVSTLELGDSALYLCASSRGPLTASNTEAFFGQGTRLTVV.

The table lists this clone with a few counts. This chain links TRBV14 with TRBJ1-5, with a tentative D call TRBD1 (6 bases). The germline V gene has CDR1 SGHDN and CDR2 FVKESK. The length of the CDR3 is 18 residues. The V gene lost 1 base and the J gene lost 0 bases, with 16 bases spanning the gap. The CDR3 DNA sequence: TGTGCCAGCAGCCAAGGGGGGGGACACCGACGTAGCAATCAGCCCCAGCATTTT. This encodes CASSQGGGHRRSNQPQHF.

The CDR3 reads CASSLVAGTYMNTEAFF. Written as DNA, the CDR3 is TGCGCCAGCAGCTTGGTGGCAGGGACTTATATGAACACTGAAGCTTTCTTT. The V gene is TRBV5-1, the J gene TRBJ1-1; D is possibly TRBD1 (5 bases). The germline gives CDR1 SGHRS, CDR2 YFSETQ. V was pared by 0 bases and J by 0 bases, with 15 bases between. The CDR3 has 17 residues.

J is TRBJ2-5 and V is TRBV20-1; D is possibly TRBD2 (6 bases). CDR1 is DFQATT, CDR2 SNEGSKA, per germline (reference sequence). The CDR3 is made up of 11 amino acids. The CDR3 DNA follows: TGCAGCGCCGGGACTCCATCGACCCAGTACTTC. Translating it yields CSAGTPSTQYF.

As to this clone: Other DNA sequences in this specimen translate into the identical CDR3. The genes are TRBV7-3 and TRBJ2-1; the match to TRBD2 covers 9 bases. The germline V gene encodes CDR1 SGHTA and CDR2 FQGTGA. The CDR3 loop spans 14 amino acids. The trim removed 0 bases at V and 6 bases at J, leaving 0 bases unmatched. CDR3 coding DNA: TGTGCCAGCAGCTTAACTAGCGGGAGCAATGAGCAGTTCTTC. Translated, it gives CASSLTSGSNEQFF.